These 22 T cell receptor beta chains were sequenced from one sample in a study of cytomegalovirus exposure and HLA in healthy donors. The table came from immunoSEQ multiplex PCR; TCRdb's copy has only in-frame clones and leaves some out. The data hold more than 300,000 clones, with 75% to 90% observed a single time. The sequencing input was PBMCs. These receptors were obtained from a woman aged 18-29 years in good health and CMV-seronegative.

This chain links TRBV6-5 with TRBJ1-6, with D perhaps TRBD1 (5 bases). Germline loops: CDR1 MNHEY, CDR2 SVGAGI. The CDR3 sequence is 15 residues long. The V end was cut by 1 base, the J end by 5 bases, with 9 bases between. The CDR3 loop is CASSYFGADNSPLHF. Written as DNA, the CDR3 is TGTGCCAGCAGTTACTTTGGGGCCGATAATTCACCCCTCCACTTT.

Turning to this clone: The same CDR3 is also encoded by other DNA sequences in this sample. The chain has TRBV27 and TRBJ1-4, with a tentative D call TRBD1 (5 bases). CDR3 size: 15 residues. The V gene's germline CDR1 is MNHEY and CDR2 SMNVEV (reference sequence). V was trimmed by 4 bases and J by 1 base, leaving 10 bases between them. The CDR3 is CASSSRARTNEKLFF. The CDR3 DNA sequence: TGTGCCAGCAGTTCCAGGGCGAGAACTAATGAAAAACTGTTTTTT.

The chain carries TRBV2 and TRBJ1-1, with D unclear. The CDR3 has 12 amino acids. Germline-derived CDR1 and CDR2 are SNHLY and FYNNEI. Trimming shortened V by 3 bases and J by 2 bases, and 4 bases separated the two germline ends. In DNA form, the CDR3 reads TGTGCCAGCAGTGAGGCTAACACTGAAGCTTTCTTT. It translates to CASSEANTEAFF.

This rearrangement joins TRBV6-5 to TRBJ1-2; 9 positions agree with TRBD1. The germline V gene encodes CDR1 MNHEY and CDR2 SVGAGI. Trimming took 0 bases from V and 7 from J; bases not matched to a gene: 6. The CDR3 spans 15 residues. The CDR3 spells CASSYSNRGLGGYTF. CDR3 DNA sequence: TGTGCCAGCAGTTACTCGAACAGGGGGCTGGGTGGCTACACCTTC.

V usage is TRBV19 and J usage is TRBJ2-7, with D uncertain. Germline V gene data show CDR1 as LNHDA and CDR2 as SQIVND (reference sequence). Trimming stripped 3 bases from V and 5 bases from J, with 14 bases between. The CDR3 length is 14 residues. Here the CDR3 reads CASSISDPSDEQYF. CDR3 in DNA: TGTGCCAGTAGTATCTCTGACCCAAGCGACGAGCAGTACTTC.

The count of this clone is one. V gene TRBV7-8 combines with J gene TRBJ1-5; weak D call: TRBD1 (5 bases). The CDR3 has 17 residues. The V gene lost 2 bases and the J gene lost 0 bases, with 14 bases spanning the gap. Germline V gene lookup returns CDR1 SGHVS and CDR2 FQNEAQ. The CDR3 region is CASSLIGGPYSNQPQHF. The CDR3 DNA follows: TGTGCCAGCAGCTTAATCGGGGGTCCGTATAGCAATCAGCCCCAGCATTTT.

The genes are TRBV27 and TRBJ1-2; D not certain. Germline assignment: CDR1 MNHEY and CDR2 SMNVEV (reference sequence). The CDR3 loop spans 16 amino acids. With 5 bases removed from V and 4 bases from J, the gap between germline ends came to 20 bases. The CDR3 coding sequence is TGTGCCAGCAGTCTTACCTCAAACTCCCTCCTCTATGGCTACACCTTC. Its protein is CASSLTSNSLLYGYTF.

V is TRBV4-1 and J is TRBJ2-3, with 7 bases aligning to TRBD1. The CDR3 is 16 residues long. Germline CDR1 is MGHRA and CDR2 is YSYEKL. Trimming removed 0 bases from V and 2 bases from J; junction bases left unmatched: 5. The CDR3 loop is CASSQDYGTATDTQYF. The DNA for the CDR3 is TGCGCCAGCAGCCAAGATTATGGGACAGCCACAGATACGCAGTATTTT.

V and J are TRBV5-1 and TRBJ2-3, with TRBD1 as a possible D gene (5 bases). Germline assignment: CDR1 SGHRS and CDR2 YFSETQ. The CDR3 length is 13 residues. V was pared by 7 bases and J by 5 bases, with 14 bases between. This chain's CDR3 is CASETGERDTQYF. The CDR3 region has the DNA TGCGCCAGCGAAACAGGAGAAAGAGATACGCAGTATTTT.

The chain recombines TRBV2 with TRBJ2-7, with TRBD1 matching over 9 bases. The V segment lost 5 bases and the J segment 4 bases; nucleotides outside the gene matches: 3. Germline V gene data show CDR1 as SNHLY and CDR2 as FYNNEI. The CDR3 has 13 amino acids. The CDR3 DNA follows: TGTGCCAGCAGTAGGGACAGGGCTTACGAGCAGTACTTC. This gives the protein CASSRDRAYEQYF.

The chain couples TRBV7-9 to TRBJ2-5; 10 bases align to TRBD2. The length of the CDR3 is 15 residues. CDR1 is SEHNR and CDR2 is FQNEAQ in the germline V gene (reference sequence). J was trimmed by 2 bases and V by 5 bases; bases with no gene match: 5. The CDR3, as DNA: TGTGCCAGCAGCCGGCCACTAGCGGGGCAAGAGACCCAGTACTTC. This codes for CASSRPLAGQETQYF.

The V call is TRBV5-8, the J call TRBJ1-2; D may be TRBD1 (5 bases). The CDR3 totals 15 residues. The germline gives CDR1 SGHTS, CDR2 YDEGEE. The ends were cut back, 0 bases at V and 4 bases at J, with 13 bases in the middle. DNA of the CDR3: TGTGCCAGCAGCTTGGGTTTAGACAGATCCTATGGCTACACCTTC. Its protein product is CASSLGLDRSYGYTF. Using reference TRBV5-8 and TRBJ1-2 for the parts outside the CDR3, the full variable domain is EAGVTQSPTHLIKTRGQQATLRCSPISGHTSVYWYQQALGLGLQFLLWYDEGEERNRGNFPPRFSGRQFPNYSSELNVNALELEDSALYLCASSLGLDRSYGYTFGSGTRLTVV.

The gene calls are TRBV7-9 and TRBJ1-2; D gene unclear. V was pared by 3 bases and J by 7 bases, with 15 bases between. The CDR3 length is 14 residues. CDR1 SEHNR and CDR2 FQNEAQ come from the germline V gene (reference sequence). CDR3: CASSLGRDWGGYTF. The CDR3 DNA reads as TGTGCCAGCAGCTTGGGCCGGGATTGGGGTGGCTACACCTTC.

This clone was seen ten or more times. Distinct nucleotide sequences in the sample also encode this CDR3. The V and J genes are TRBV7-7 and TRBJ2-7; tentatively, D is TRBD1 (6 bases). This CDR3 has 15 amino acids. The germline V gene encodes CDR1 SSHAT and CDR2 FNYEAQ (reference sequence). Between the trimmed V and J ends, which lost 1 base and 2 bases, there was a span of 12 bases. The DNA of the CDR3 is TGTGCCAGCAGCTTAGGCGCAGGGGCCACCTACGAGCAGTACTTC. The encoded protein is CASSLGAGATYEQYF.

This clone is a singleton in its sample. The DNA of the CDR3 is TGCGCCAGCAGCTTGGGGACAGCGTCCCCCACAGATACGCAGTATTTT. Its translation: CASSLGTASPTDTQYF. This rearrangement joins TRBV5-1 to TRBJ2-3; maybe TRBD1 (6 bases). Germline assignment: CDR1 SGHRS and CDR2 YFSETQ. The CDR3 is 16 residues long. V lost 0 bases and J 2 bases, leaving 13 bases between the germline ends.

The chain is built from TRBV5-1 and TRBJ1-2; D ambiguous. V shed 6 bases and J shed 0 bases, with 15 bases lying between them. This CDR3 has 15 residues. Germline lookup yields CDR1 SGHRS and CDR2 YFSETQ. The CDR3 protein is CASIQDPGTNYGYTF. The CDR3, as DNA: TGCGCCAGCATACAAGACCCCGGGACTAACTATGGCTACACCTTC.

This clone has just a few counts. This chain uses TRBV30 with TRBJ1-5; the D is unclear. Trimming left V 1 base short and J 3 bases short, with 16 bases between. This CDR3 contains 16 residues. Germline CDR1 is GTSNPN and CDR2 is SVGIG (reference sequence). The CDR3 loop reads CAWSARVATNNQPQHF. Written as DNA, the CDR3 is TGTGCCTGGAGTGCGCGGGTCGCTACTAACAATCAGCCCCAGCATTTT.

The rearrangement joins TRBV4-1 to TRBJ2-7; 9 nucleotides match TRBD1. V lost 0 bases, J lost 8 bases, and 11 bases stayed unmatched. The CDR3 totals 16 residues. Germline V gene sequence: CDR1 MGHRA, CDR2 YSYEKL. The CDR3 sequence: CASSQDSPDRGRKQYF. DNA for the CDR3: TGCGCCAGCAGCCAAGACAGCCCGGACAGGGGTAGGAAGCAGTACTTC.

V gene TRBV6-5 combines with J gene TRBJ1-4, with D maybe TRBD1 (5 bases). The V end was cut by 2 bases, the J end by 4 bases, with 8 bases between. The germline V gene has CDR1 MNHEY and CDR2 SVGAGI. This CDR3 is built from 14 residues. The CDR3 sequence: CASSYRGSNEKLFF. For the CDR3, the DNA is TGTGCCAGCAGTTACCGGGGGAGTAATGAAAAACTGTTTTTT.

The chain couples TRBV19 to TRBJ2-2, with D possibly being TRBD2 (6 bases). The length of the CDR3 is 16 residues. Trimming cost V 9 bases and J 0 bases, with 17 bases left between them. The V gene's germline CDR1 is LNHDA and CDR2 SQIVND (reference sequence). This CDR3 reads CASTGVANANTGELFF. CDR3 coding DNA: TGTGCCAGCACGGGAGTCGCAAACGCGAACACCGGGGAGCTGTTTTTT. The entire variable domain, with the rest obtained from reference TRBV19 and TRBJ2-2, is as follows: DGGITQSPKYLFRKEGQNVTLSCEQNLNHDAMYWYRQDPGQGLRLIYYSQIVNDFQKGDIAEGYSVSREKKESFPLTVTSAQKNPTAFYLCASTGVANANTGELFFGEGSRLTVL.

The chain uses TRBV7-2 and TRBJ1-5; D is undetermined. The V gene's germline CDR1 is SGHTA and CDR2 FQGNSA. The CDR3 is made up of 14 amino acids. The V and J ends lost 1 base and 6 bases respectively, with 10 bases between them. The CDR3 sequence: CASSLGNGGQPQHF. The DNA for the CDR3 is TGTGCCAGCAGCTTAGGGAACGGCGGTCAGCCCCAGCATTTT.

The chain recombines TRBV4-1 with TRBJ1-3; TRBD1 might be the D (5 bases). CDR1 is MGHRA and CDR2 is YSYEKL in the germline V gene. The CDR3 has 15 amino acids. V was clipped by 0 bases and J by 5 bases, with 11 bases between them. The chain's CDR3 is CASSQEKGSRNTIYF. CDR3 DNA sequence: TGCGCCAGCAGCCAAGAGAAGGGGTCCAGAAACACCATATATTTT.